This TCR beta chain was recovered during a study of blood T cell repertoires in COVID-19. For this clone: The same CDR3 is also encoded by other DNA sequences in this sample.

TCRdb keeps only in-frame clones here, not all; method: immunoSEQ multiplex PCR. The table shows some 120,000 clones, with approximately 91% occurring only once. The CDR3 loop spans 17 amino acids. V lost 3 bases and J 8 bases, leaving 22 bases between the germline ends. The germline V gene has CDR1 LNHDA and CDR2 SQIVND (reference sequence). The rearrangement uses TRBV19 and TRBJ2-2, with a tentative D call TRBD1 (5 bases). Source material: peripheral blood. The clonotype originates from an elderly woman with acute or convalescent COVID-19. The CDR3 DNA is TGTGCCAGTAGTATCCTTGCTGGGGCTTTGGGCACTGGGGAGCTGTTTTTT. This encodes CASSILAGALGTGELFF.